This TCR beta chain was retrieved from a study of blood T cell repertoires in COVID-19. Study as a whole: Sites across the United States, Italy and Spain contributed samples from acute and convalescent COVID-19. Nucleic acid was either cDNA or gDNA, and it came from T cells, B-cell-depleted T cells, or PBMCs.

Authors' processing steps: For nucleated cells, counts were estimated from reference gene primer amplification. TCRdb's copy holds only in-frame clones and misses some; the assay was immunoSEQ multiplex PCR. The D gene and trimming were derived from the DNA, and the V and J assignments and clone size from that table. The data hold 150,000 to 200,000 clones, with around nine tenths observed a single time. Germline lookup yields CDR1 MNHEY and CDR2 SMNVEV (reference sequence). This CDR3 is 15 amino acids long. Trimming cost V 4 bases and J 6 bases; bases outside gene matches: 11. The sequence was collected from a man between 65 and 79 years old with active or convalescent COVID-19. Sequencing was done on a sample of peripheral blood. The chain links TRBV27 to TRBJ1-1; 7 bases line up with TRBD1. CDR3 DNA: TGTGCCAGCAGTTCGCACAGGGGCCTGTCGGCTGAAGCTTTCTTT. Its protein product is CASSSHRGLSAEAFF.